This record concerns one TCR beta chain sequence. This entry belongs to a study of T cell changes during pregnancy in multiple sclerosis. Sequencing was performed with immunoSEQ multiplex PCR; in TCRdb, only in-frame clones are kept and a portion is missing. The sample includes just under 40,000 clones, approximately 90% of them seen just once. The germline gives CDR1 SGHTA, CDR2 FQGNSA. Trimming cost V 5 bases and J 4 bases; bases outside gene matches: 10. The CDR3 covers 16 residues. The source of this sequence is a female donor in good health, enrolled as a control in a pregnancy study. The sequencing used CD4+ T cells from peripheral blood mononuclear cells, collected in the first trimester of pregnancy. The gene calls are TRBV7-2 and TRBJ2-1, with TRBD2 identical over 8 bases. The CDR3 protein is CASSPGRASGYNEQFF. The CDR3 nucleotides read TGTGCCAGCAGCCCAGGGAGGGCTAGCGGGTACAATGAGCAGTTCTTC.